Listed here are 26 T cell receptor beta chains from one sample, sequenced in a study of naive and memory T cell subsets. Points from the study as a whole: Especially in CD8 cells, naive repertoires contained a few larger clonotypes, possibly CD45RA-re-expressing memory cells.

Two oligonucleotides, mixed equimolar, formed the beta constant-region primer covering TRBC1 and TRBC2. The ligated cDNA underwent four PCR rounds using SP2 and nested alpha and beta constant-region primers. Via MiXCR, TCRdb re-called the UMI-ligation and nested PCR reads, giving one row per CDR3 protein. The sample consists of about 150,000 distinct CDR3 sequences, under 25% of them appearing once. For these TCRs, the target antigens are not known. Material: naive CD4+ T cells from blood. These TCRs come from a human donor in good health.

The rearrangement links TRBV30 to TRBJ1-6; D possibly corresponds to TRBD1 (5 bases). V shed 3 bases and J shed 7 bases, with 13 bases lying between them. Germline V gene data show CDR1 as GTSNPN and CDR2 as SVGIG (reference sequence). The CDR3 loop spans 14 amino acids. CDR3 DNA sequence: TGTGCCTGGAGGGCGGGGCAGTACAATTCACCCCTCCACTTT. It yields the protein CAWRAGQYNSPLHF. The full variable domain, its missing parts supplied by reference TRBV30 and TRBJ1-6, is SQTIHQWPATLVQPVGSPLSLECTVEGTSNPNLYWYRQAAGRGLQLLFYSVGIGQISSEVPQNLSASRPQDRQFILSSKKLLLSDSGFYLCAWRAGQYNSPLHFGNGTRLTVT.

This clonotype was counted at least ten times. The chain employs TRBV29-1 and TRBJ2-2; possibly TRBD1 for D (6 bases). The CDR3 covers 13 residues. Per the germline V gene, CDR1 is SQVTM and CDR2 is ANQGSEA. Trimming cost V 6 bases and J 2 bases, with 10 bases left between them. CDR3 amino acids: CSVGDKNTGELFF. The CDR3 DNA sequence: TGCAGCGTCGGGGACAAAAACACCGGGGAGCTGTTTTTT.

V gene TRBV6-5 combines with J gene TRBJ1-1; D perhaps matches TRBD1 (6 bases). Germline assignment: CDR1 MNHEY and CDR2 SVGAGI. The ends were cut back, 8 bases at V and 5 bases at J, with 21 bases in the middle. The CDR3 runs to 15 residues. The CDR3 loop reads CASRSSRGAWTEAFF. Here the CDR3 DNA reads TGTGCCAGCCGGAGTTCGAGGGGGGCTTGGACTGAAGCTTTCTTT.

The rearrangement joins TRBV3-1 to TRBJ1-5; D unresolved. V lost 3 bases and J lost 7, with 10 bases in between. Per germline, CDR1 LGHDT and CDR2 YNNKEL (reference sequence). The CDR3 extends over 13 amino acids. The CDR3 sequence is CASSQGIGQPQHF. CDR3 in DNA: TGTGCCAGCAGCCAGGGAATAGGACAGCCCCAGCATTTT. Based on the CDR3 plus reference TRBV3-1 and TRBJ1-5, the full variable domain is DTAVSQTPKYLVTQMGNDKSIKCEQNLGHDTMYWYKQDSKKFLKIMFSYNNKELIINETVPNRFSPKSPDKAHLNLHINSLELGDSAVYFCASSQGIGQPQHFGDGTRLSIL.

V is TRBV20-1 and J is TRBJ2-7; possibly TRBD1 for D (6 bases). Trimming cost V 7 bases and J 1 base, with 11 bases left between them. The CDR3 runs 12 residues. CDR1 is DFQATT and CDR2 is SNEGSKA in the germline V gene (reference sequence). The CDR3, as DNA: TGCAGTGGTGGAGGACAGTCCTACGAGCAGTACTTC. Protein sequence: CSGGGQSYEQYF.

This clonotype is a singleton in its sample. J is TRBJ2-7 and V is TRBV27; 9 nucleotides agree with TRBD2. The CDR3 is 18 amino acids. The trim removed 6 bases at V and 2 bases at J, leaving 17 bases unmatched. CDR1 MNHEY and CDR2 SMNVEV come from the germline V gene (reference sequence). The CDR3 is CASRMAGLAKRGTYEQYF. The CDR3 DNA is TGTGCCAGCAGAATGGCGGGACTAGCAAAGAGGGGGACCTACGAGCAGTACTTC.

The gene calls are TRBV28 and TRBJ1-1; possible D gene TRBD1, 5 bases. Trimming removed 6 bases at V and 1 base at J, with 9 bases between. CDR3 length equals 13 residues. The germline gives CDR1 MDHEN, CDR2 SYDVKM. The CDR3 coding sequence is TGTGCCAGCAGGCGAACAGGGAACACTGAAGCTTTCTTT. Encoded protein: CASRRTGNTEAFF.

J is TRBJ2-5 and V is TRBV25-1, with 9 bases aligning to TRBD1. The CDR3 runs to 20 residues. Germline CDR1 is MGHDK and CDR2 is SYGVNS. V was clipped by 4 bases and J by 5 bases; unmatched bases: 23. CDR3 nucleotides: TGTGCCAGCAGTGTGGGCAGTTTGGGGACAGGGATCTTGGGTCCGGAGACCCAGTACTTC. It translates to CASSVGSLGTGILGPETQYF.

This clonotype was found a few times. The gene calls are TRBV19 and TRBJ2-5, with 8 bases lining up with TRBD1. The CDR3 sequence is 15 residues long. After removal of 4 bases from V and 5 bases from J, the junction contained 9 bases not matched to a gene. Germline assignment: CDR1 LNHDA and CDR2 SQIVND (reference sequence). Written as DNA, the CDR3 is TGTGCCAGTAGTAGACGGACAGGGCGCGAGGAGACCCAGTACTTC. Its protein is CASSRRTGREETQYF.

This clonotype was seen only a few times. DNA of the CDR3: TGCAGTGCTAGAACAGGGAGCGCTCAGCCCCAGCATTTT. Amino acid sequence: CSARTGSAQPQHF. This chain links TRBV20-1 with TRBJ1-5; TRBD1 is a possible D gene (6 bases). Deletions cut 2 bases from V and 6 bases from J, with 11 bases between. Germline lookup yields CDR1 DFQATT and CDR2 SNEGSKA (reference sequence). The CDR3 is 13 amino acids.

The table lists this clonotype with a few counts. The V call is TRBV3-1, the J call TRBJ2-7; TRBD1 is a possible D gene (6 bases). Per germline, CDR1 LGHDT and CDR2 YNNKEL (reference sequence). This CDR3 comprises 13 residues. The V and J ends lost 3 bases and 4 bases respectively, with 10 bases between them. The CDR3 nucleotides read TGTGCCAGCAGCCATTTACAGGGATACGAGCAGTACTTC. The encoded protein is CASSHLQGYEQYF.

This clonotype has ten or more counts. This rearrangement joins TRBV27 to TRBJ1-2; unclear D gene. The CDR3 totals 13 residues. The germline V and J ends were trimmed by 6 bases and 6 bases, with 14 bases remaining between them. Germline values: CDR1 MNHEY, CDR2 SMNVEV (reference sequence). The CDR3 spells CASRRTDRHGYTF. The DNA for the CDR3 is TGTGCCAGCAGGAGAACAGATCGCCATGGCTACACCTTC.

This rearrangement joins TRBV7-2 to TRBJ1-4; tentatively, D is TRBD1 (5 bases). This CDR3 is 15 amino acids long. The V gene's germline CDR1 is SGHTA and CDR2 FQGNSA. V was pared by 6 bases and J by 2 bases, with 13 bases between. CDR3 in amino acids: CASRRAGTTNEKLFF. As DNA, the CDR3 is TGTGCCAGCAGGCGGGCTGGGACCACTAATGAAAAACTGTTTTTT.

This clonotype was counted between two and nine times. The chain employs TRBV28 and TRBJ1-1, with no clear D. Trimming left V 2 bases short and J 7 bases short, with 14 bases between. The CDR3 covers 14 residues. From germline, CDR1 is MDHEN and CDR2 SYDVKM. CDR3 coding DNA: TGTGCCAGCAGTTTACGGGCAGCCAAGCATGAAGCTTTCTTT. Protein: CASSLRAAKHEAFF.

This clonotype came up many times. V is TRBV7-2 and J is TRBJ2-7; 7 bases line up with TRBD1. Per the germline V gene, CDR1 is SGHTA and CDR2 is FQGNSA. V shed 4 bases, J shed 1 base, and the junction held 1 base outside the gene matches. There are 13 residues in the CDR3. The CDR3 nucleotides are TGTGCCAGCAGCTCGGGACAGTCCTACGAGCAGTACTTC. This sequence encodes CASSSGQSYEQYF.

The genes are TRBV3-1 and TRBJ2-6; TRBD2 might be the D (6 bases). V gave up 0 bases and J gave up 1 base, with 22 bases separating them. The V gene's germline CDR1 is LGHDT and CDR2 YNNKEL (reference sequence). CDR3 size: 21 residues. CDR3 region: CASSQDRTEGRVSSGANVLTF. CDR3 bases: TGTGCCAGCAGCCAAGATCGTACGGAGGGCAGGGTGTCGTCTGGGGCCAACGTCCTGACTTTC.

There are a few counts of this clonotype. The V gene is TRBV19, the J gene TRBJ2-2; no firm D call. In germline, CDR1 is LNHDA, CDR2 SQIVND (reference sequence). The germline V and J ends were trimmed by 6 bases and 3 bases, with 11 bases remaining between them. The CDR3 totals 14 residues. The CDR3 nucleotides are TGTGCCAGTAGAAGGATGGACGACACCGGGGAGCTGTTTTTT. Translation: CASRRMDDTGELFF.

The chain is built from TRBV15 and TRBJ2-5; 7 positions agree with TRBD2. CDR1 and CDR2 from the germline V gene are LNHNV and YYDKDF (reference sequence). With V trimmed by 0 bases and J by 2 bases, 6 bases remained unmatched. The CDR3 length is 16 residues. The DNA for the CDR3 is TGTGCCACCAGCAGAGAGGCTAGCGGCCCACAAGAGACCCAGTACTTC. Translated, it gives CATSREASGPQETQYF. The full variable domain, in which reference TRBV15 and TRBJ2-5 provide the parts outside the CDR3, is DAMVIQNPRYQVTQFGKPVTLSCSQTLNHNVMYWYQQKSSQAPKLLFHYYDKDFNNEADTPDNFQSRRPNTSFCFLDIRSPGLGDTAMYLCATSREASGPQETQYFGPGTRLLVL.

This chain links TRBV28 with TRBJ2-7; D unresolved. Trimming stripped 6 bases from V and 7 bases from J, with 13 bases between. The CDR3 runs to 12 residues. Germline loops: CDR1 MDHEN, CDR2 SYDVKM. DNA of the CDR3: TGTGCCAGCAGCCGATCTCCTGGGGAGCAGTACTTC. Amino acids: CASSRSPGEQYF.

This clonotype was observed a few times. The chain couples TRBV28 to TRBJ2-2; 11 positions match TRBD1. Per germline, CDR1 MDHEN and CDR2 SYDVKM. The length of the CDR3 is 17 residues. After removal of 4 bases from V and 1 base from J, the junction contained 5 bases not matched to a gene. DNA of the CDR3: TGTGCCAGCAGTTCGTCCGGGACAGGGGGGAACACCGGGGAGCTGTTTTTT. Its translation: CASSSSGTGGNTGELFF.

V is TRBV3-1 and J is TRBJ1-5, with 9 nucleotides matching TRBD1. CDR1 and CDR2 from the germline V gene are LGHDT and YNNKEL (reference sequence). V gave up 0 bases and J gave up 7 bases; unmatched junction bases: 4. The CDR3 sequence is 15 residues long. CDR3 nucleotide sequence: TGTGCCAGCAGCCAAGACTTGGGACAGGGACAGCCCCAGCATTTT. This translates into CASSQDLGQGQPQHF.

This clonotype has only a few counts. The V and J genes are TRBV28 and TRBJ2-5, with 7 positions matching TRBD1. This CDR3 has 14 amino acids. CDR1 is MDHEN and CDR2 is SYDVKM in the germline V gene. Germline trimming cut 5 bases from V and 5 bases from J; bases unmatched to any gene: 8. In DNA, the CDR3 is TGTGCCAGCAGTACGCCTACCAGGGGGGAGACCCAGTACTTC. Translating gives CASSTPTRGETQYF.

This rearrangement joins TRBV14 to TRBJ2-1; no clear D gene. Between the trimmed V and J ends, which lost 0 bases and 9 bases, there was a span of 15 bases. Germline CDR1 reads SGHDN; CDR2 reads FVKESK. The CDR3 totals 15 residues. The CDR3 bases are TGTGCCAGCAGCCAAGATCGTAGTAGCTGGGGTGAGCAGTTCTTC. Translated, it gives CASSQDRSSWGEQFF.

The chain recombines TRBV12-3 or TRBV12-4 with TRBJ2-7, with TRBD2 identical over 9 bases. This CDR3 comprises 15 residues. Unmatched junction bases numbered 12, after V lost 6 bases and J lost 6 bases. CDR3 loop: CASRPSRGLAREQYF. CDR3 nucleotides: TGTGCCAGCAGACCGTCCCGGGGACTAGCACGCGAGCAGTACTTC.

The chain combines TRBV5-1 with TRBJ2-2, with TRBD1 matching over 8 bases. The CDR3 has 14 amino acids. J was trimmed by 3 bases and V by 4 bases; bases with no gene match: 2. Germline V gene data show CDR1 as SGHRS and CDR2 as YFSETQ. The CDR3 DNA is TGCGCCAGCAGCCAGACAGGGGACACCGGGGAGCTGTTTTTT. Amino acid sequence: CASSQTGDTGELFF. Full variable domain (outside the CDR3, taken from reference TRBV5-1 and TRBJ2-2): KAGVTQTPRYLIKTRGQQVTLSCSPISGHRSVSWYQQTPGQGLQFLFEYFSETQRNKGNFPGRFSGRQFSNSRSEMNVSTLELGDSALYLCASSQTGDTGELFFGEGSRLTVL.

V usage is TRBV2 and J usage is TRBJ2-5; D ambiguous. The V gene's germline CDR1 is SNHLY and CDR2 FYNNEI. The V gene lost 7 bases and the J gene lost 4 bases, with 13 bases spanning the gap. This CDR3 spans 13 amino acids. CDR3 sequence (DNA): TGTGCCAGCATCCTGGAATCGGGAGAGACCCAGTACTTC. Translation gives CASILESGETQYF.